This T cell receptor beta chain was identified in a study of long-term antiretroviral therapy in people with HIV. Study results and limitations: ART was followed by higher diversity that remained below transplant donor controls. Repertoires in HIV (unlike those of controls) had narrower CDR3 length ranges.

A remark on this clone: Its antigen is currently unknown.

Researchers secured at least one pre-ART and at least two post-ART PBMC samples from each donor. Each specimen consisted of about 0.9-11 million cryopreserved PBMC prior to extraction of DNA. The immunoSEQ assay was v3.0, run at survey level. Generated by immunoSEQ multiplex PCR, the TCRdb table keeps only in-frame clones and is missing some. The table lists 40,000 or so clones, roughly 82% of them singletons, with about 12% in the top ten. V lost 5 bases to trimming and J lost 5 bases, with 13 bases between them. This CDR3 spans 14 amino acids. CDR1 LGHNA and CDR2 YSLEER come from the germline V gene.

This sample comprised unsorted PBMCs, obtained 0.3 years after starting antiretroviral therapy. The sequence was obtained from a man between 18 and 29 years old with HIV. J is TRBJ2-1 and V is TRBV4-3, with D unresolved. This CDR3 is CASSSIEPNNEQFF. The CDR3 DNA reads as TGCGCCAGCAGCTCGATTGAACCGAACAATGAGCAGTTCTTC.